A selection of T cell receptor beta chains follows, all from one sample in a study of blood T cell repertoires in COVID-19. The repertoire was sequenced with immunoSEQ multiplex PCR; TCRdb's copy has only in-frame clones and lacks some. This sample has some 300,000 clones; 89% occur once, and the top ten carry 1.5% to 2%. The specimen sequenced was PBMCs or T cells enriched from blood (not recorded which). Receptors originate from a woman in her thirties or forties who had recovered from COVID-19. CDR3s include the opening cysteine and the closing phenylalanine or tryptophan. The order of the fields is clone size, J gene, V gene, D gene, CDR3 DNA, CDR3 protein. The D gene is left open where the match is weak. Clone size is shown for a subset of rows, as once, few, many or a class of expanded clone.

>NA|TRBJ2-4|TRBV19|NA
TGTGCCAGTAGTATGGCAGGGGTGGCCAAAAACATTCAGTACTTC
CASSMAGVAKNIQYF
>once|TRBJ2-2|TRBV9|NA
TGTGCCAGCAGCGTAATTGACGGGACTGACGGGGAGCTGTTTTTT
CASSVIDGTDGELFF
>NA|TRBJ1-4|TRBV25-1|TRBD1
TGTGCCAGCAGTGAAAGAGGTAGGGGGCGCCGGGAAAAACTGTTTTTT
CASSERGRGRREKLFF
>NA|TRBJ1-2|TRBV5-8|NA
TGTGCCAGCAGTCTAGGTGACAGAAGAAACTATGGCTACACCTTC
CASSLGDRRNYGYTF
>few|TRBJ2-3|TRBV6-6|NA
TGTGCCAGCAGTCCCCTGGCGGGGAGCGTGAGTAGCACAGATACGCAGTATTTT
CASSPLAGSVSSTDTQYF
>NA|TRBJ2-1|TRBV7-2|TRBD1
TGTGCCAGCAGCTTAGGCTTTGGACAGGGGTTTAGCAATGAGCAGTTCTTC
CASSLGFGQGFSNEQFF
>few|TRBJ1-6|TRBV18|TRBD1
TGTGCCAGCTCACCGAGGACAGGGGAGGAATCACCCCTCCACTTT
CASSPRTGEESPLHF
>NA|TRBJ1-3|TRBV6-6|NA
TGTGCCAGCGGACTTATGGGTACTGGAAACACCATATATTTT
CASGLMGTGNTIYF
>NA|TRBJ2-1|TRBV15|TRBD1
TGTGCCACCAGCGGACCAGCGACAGGGGTCAATGAGCAGTTCTTC
CATSGPATGVNEQFF
>NA|TRBJ2-1|TRBV9|NA
TGTGCCAGCAGCACTCCCTCCGGGGGTACCTACAATGAGCAGTTCTTC
CASSTPSGGTYNEQFF
>NA|TRBJ2-1|TRBV7-9|TRBD2
TGTGCCAGCAGCTCTCGGGGGGGCTCCTACAATGAGCAGTTCTTC
CASSSRGGSYNEQFF
>NA|TRBJ2-1|TRBV25-1|TRBD2
TGTGCCAGCAGTGACTACCCGGCTAGCGGGAGAGGTAATGAGCAGTTCTTC
CASSDYPASGRGNEQFF
>NA|TRBJ1-1|TRBV19|TRBD1
TGTGCCAGTAGTTCCTCAGGGGGCAGGACTGAAGCTTTCTTT
CASSSSGGRTEAFF
>NA|TRBJ2-1|TRBV5-1|TRBD2
TGCGCCAGCAGTGACAGAGCGGGAGGCTCCTACAATGAGCAGTTCTTC
CASSDRAGGSYNEQFF
>NA|TRBJ1-1|TRBV18|NA
TGTGCCAGCTCCCCAAAGGGAGTGAACACTGAAGCTTTCTTT
CASSPKGVNTEAFF
>NA|TRBJ1-2|TRBV4-1|NA
TGCGCCAGCAGCCAACTGGTGGCTACAGCCTATGGCTACACCTTC
CASSQLVATAYGYTF
>NA|TRBJ2-7|TRBV2|TRBD2
TGTGCCAGCACCCGACTAGCGGGAGGCGAGCAGTACTTC
CASTRLAGGEQYF
>NA|TRBJ1-2|TRBV2|NA
TGTGCCAGCAGTGAACAGGGGAACTATGGCTACACCTTC
CASSEQGNYGYTF
>NA|TRBJ2-2|TRBV18|NA
TGTGCCAGCTCACCCCAGGCTAACACCGGGGAGCTGTTTTTT
CASSPQANTGELFF
>NA|TRBJ1-3|TRBV2|NA
TGTGCCAGCAGTGAAGTCCAGGGGACTGGAAACACCATATATTTT
CASSEVQGTGNTIYF
>NA|TRBJ1-2|TRBV5-4|NA
TGTGCCAGCAGCTTGGGAGCCGCGAGATACGCGGGTGGCTACACCTTC
CASSLGAARYAGGYTF
>few|TRBJ1-3|TRBV4-1|NA
TGCGCCAGCAGCCAAGAGGACAGATTCTCTGGAAACACCATATATTTT
CASSQEDRFSGNTIYF
>NA|TRBJ1-2|TRBV9|NA
TGTGCCAGCAGCGAGACAGCGACCCGTAACTATGGCTACACCTTC
CASSETATRNYGYTF